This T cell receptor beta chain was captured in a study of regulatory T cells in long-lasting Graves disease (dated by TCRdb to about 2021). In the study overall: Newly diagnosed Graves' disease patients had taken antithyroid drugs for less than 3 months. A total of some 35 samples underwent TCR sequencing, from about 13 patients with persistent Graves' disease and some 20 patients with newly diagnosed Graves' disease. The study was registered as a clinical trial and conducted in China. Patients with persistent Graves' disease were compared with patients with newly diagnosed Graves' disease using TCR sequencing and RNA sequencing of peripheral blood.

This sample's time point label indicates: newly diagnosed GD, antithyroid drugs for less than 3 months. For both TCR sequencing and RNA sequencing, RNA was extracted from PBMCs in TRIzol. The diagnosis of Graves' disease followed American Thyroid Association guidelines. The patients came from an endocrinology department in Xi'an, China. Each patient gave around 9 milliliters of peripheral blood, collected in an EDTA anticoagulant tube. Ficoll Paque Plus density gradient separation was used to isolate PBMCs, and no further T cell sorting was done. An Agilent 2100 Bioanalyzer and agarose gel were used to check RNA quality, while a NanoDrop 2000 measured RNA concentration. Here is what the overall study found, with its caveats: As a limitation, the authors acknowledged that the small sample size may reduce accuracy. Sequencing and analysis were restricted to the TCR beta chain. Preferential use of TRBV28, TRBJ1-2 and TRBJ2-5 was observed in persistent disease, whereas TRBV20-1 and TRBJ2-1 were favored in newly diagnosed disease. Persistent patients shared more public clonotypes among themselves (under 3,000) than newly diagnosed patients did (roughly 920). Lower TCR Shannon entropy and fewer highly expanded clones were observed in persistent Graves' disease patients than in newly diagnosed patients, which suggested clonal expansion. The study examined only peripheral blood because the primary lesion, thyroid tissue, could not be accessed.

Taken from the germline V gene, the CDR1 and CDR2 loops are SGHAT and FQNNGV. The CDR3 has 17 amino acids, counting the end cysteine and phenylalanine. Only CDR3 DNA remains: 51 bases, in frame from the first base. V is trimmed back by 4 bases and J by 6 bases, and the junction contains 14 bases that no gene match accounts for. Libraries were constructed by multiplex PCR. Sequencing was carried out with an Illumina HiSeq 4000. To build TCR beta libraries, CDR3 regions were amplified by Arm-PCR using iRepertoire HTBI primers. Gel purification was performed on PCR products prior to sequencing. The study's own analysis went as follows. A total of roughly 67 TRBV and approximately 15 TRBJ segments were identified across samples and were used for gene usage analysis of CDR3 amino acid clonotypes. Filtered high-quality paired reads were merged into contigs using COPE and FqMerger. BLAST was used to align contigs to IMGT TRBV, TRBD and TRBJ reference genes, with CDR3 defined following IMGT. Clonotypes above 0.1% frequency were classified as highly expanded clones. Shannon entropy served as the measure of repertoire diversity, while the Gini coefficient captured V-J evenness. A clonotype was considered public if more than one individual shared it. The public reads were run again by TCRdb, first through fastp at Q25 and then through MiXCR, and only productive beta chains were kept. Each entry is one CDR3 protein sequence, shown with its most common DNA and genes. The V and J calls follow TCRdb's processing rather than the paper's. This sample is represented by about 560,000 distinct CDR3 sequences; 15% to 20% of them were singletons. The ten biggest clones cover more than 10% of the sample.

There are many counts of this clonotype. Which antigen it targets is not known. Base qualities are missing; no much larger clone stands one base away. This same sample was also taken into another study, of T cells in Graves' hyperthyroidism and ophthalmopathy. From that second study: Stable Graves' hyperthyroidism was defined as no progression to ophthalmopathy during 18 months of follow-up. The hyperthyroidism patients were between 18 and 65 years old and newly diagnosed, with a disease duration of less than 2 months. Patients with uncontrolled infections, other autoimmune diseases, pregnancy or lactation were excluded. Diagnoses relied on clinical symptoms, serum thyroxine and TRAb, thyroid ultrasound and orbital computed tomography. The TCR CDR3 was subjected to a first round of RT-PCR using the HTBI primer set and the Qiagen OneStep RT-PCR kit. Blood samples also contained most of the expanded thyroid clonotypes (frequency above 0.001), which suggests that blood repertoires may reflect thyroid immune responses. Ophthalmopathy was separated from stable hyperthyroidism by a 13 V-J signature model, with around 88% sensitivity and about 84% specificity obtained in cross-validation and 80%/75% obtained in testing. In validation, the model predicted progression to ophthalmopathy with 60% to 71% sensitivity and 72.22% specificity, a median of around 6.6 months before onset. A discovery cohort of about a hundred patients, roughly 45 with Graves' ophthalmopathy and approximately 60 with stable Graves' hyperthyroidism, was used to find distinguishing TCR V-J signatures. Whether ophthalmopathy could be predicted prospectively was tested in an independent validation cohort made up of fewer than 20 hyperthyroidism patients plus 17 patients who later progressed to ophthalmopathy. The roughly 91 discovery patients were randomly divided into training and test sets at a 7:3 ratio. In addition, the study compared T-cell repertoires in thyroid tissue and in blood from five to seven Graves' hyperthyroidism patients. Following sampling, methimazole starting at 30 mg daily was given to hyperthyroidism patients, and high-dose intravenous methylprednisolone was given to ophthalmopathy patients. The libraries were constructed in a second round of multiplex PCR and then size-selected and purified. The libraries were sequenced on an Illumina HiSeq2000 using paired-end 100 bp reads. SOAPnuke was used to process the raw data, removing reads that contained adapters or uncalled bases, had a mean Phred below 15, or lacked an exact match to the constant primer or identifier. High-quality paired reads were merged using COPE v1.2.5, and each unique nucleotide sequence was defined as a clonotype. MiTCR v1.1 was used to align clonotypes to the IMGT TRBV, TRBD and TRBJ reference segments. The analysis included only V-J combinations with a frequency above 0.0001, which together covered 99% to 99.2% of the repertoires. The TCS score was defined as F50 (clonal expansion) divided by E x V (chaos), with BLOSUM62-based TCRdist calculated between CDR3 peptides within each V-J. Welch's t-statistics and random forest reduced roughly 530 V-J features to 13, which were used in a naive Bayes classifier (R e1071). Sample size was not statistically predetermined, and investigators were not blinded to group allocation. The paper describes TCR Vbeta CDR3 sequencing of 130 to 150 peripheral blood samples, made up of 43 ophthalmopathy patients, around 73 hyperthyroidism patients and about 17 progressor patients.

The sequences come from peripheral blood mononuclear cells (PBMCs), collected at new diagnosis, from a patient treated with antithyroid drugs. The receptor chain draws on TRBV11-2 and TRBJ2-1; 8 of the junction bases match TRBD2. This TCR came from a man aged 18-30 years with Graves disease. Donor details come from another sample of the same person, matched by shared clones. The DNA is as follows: TGTGCCAGCAGCTCCCCCCGCGGGCGGGAGGTTTCCAATGAGCAGTTCTTC. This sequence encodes CASSSPRGREVSNEQFF.